This record concerns one T cell receptor beta chain sequence. The antigen is unknown. The protocol was immunoSEQ multiplex PCR, while the TCRdb copy is restricted to in-frame clones and leaves out a portion. The table has roughly 2.5 million clones, 90% to 95% seen once. Every contributor of samples was a Caucasian grown-up residing in Nashville, Tennessee. Per the germline V gene, CDR1 is LNHDA and CDR2 is SQIVND (reference sequence). The CDR3 extends over 17 amino acids. After removal of 5 bases from V and 0 bases from J, the junction contained 7 bases not matched to a gene. The data were obtained in a study of shared clonotypes between healthy human individuals. Study-level points and caveats: Relative to memory subsets, naive subsets generally showed larger estimated richness. The authors sampled blood alone, and tissue repertoires likely differ.

What was sequenced was naive CD4+ T cells sorted from blood. Subset of the sample: CD45RA+ positively selected. The chain carries TRBV19 and TRBJ1-5, with 10 bases matching TRBD1. This sequence originates from a man aged 18 to 29 in good health. CDR3 region: CASSALGTGVSNQPQHF. For the CDR3, the DNA is TGTGCCAGTAGTGCCCTCGGGACAGGGGTTAGCAATCAGCCCCAGCATTTT.